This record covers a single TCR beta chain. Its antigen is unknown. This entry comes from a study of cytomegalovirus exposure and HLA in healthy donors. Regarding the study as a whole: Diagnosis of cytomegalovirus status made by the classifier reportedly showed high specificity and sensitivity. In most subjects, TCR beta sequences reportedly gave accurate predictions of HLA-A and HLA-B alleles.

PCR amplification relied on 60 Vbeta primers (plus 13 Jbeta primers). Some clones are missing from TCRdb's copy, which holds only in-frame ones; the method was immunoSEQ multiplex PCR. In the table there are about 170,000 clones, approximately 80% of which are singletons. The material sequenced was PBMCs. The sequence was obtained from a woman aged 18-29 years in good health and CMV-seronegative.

CDR3 nucleotides: TGCGCCAGCAGCTTGGGTAGCGGGAGGAGCTCCTACGAGCAGTACTTC. Its translation: CASSLGSGRSSYEQYF. The genes are TRBV5-1 and TRBJ2-7; 10 positions agree with TRBD2. The CDR3 length is 16 residues. V lost 0 bases to trimming and J lost 0 bases; unmatched junction nucleotides: 3. Per germline, CDR1 SGHRS and CDR2 YFSETQ.